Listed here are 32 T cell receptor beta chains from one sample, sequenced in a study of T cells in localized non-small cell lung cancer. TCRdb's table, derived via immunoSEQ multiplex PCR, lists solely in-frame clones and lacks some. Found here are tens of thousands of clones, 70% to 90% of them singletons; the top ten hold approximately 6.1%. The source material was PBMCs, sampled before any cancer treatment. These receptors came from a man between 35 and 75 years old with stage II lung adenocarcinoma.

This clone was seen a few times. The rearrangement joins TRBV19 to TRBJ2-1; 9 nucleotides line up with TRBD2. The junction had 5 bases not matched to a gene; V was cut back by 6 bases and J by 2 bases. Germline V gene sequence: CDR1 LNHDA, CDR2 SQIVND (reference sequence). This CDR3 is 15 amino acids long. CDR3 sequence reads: CASSPSGGTYNEQFF. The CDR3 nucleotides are TGTGCCAGTAGCCCAAGCGGGGGGACCTACAATGAGCAGTTCTTC. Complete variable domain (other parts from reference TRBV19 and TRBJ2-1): DGGITQSPKYLFRKEGQNVTLSCEQNLNHDAMYWYRQDPGQGLRLIYYSQIVNDFQKGDIAEGYSVSREKKESFPLTVTSAQKNPTAFYLCASSPSGGTYNEQFFGPGTRLTVL.

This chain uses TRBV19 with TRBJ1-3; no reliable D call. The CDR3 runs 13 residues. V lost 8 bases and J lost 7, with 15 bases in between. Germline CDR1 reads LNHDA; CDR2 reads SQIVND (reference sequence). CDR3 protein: CASGRLERNTIYF. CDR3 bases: TGTGCCAGTGGACGCTTAGAGAGGAACACCATATATTTT.

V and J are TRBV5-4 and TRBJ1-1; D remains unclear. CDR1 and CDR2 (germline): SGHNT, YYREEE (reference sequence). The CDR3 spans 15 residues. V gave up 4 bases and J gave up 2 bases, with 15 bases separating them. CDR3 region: CASSRGNGANTEAFF. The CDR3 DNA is TGTGCCAGCAGCCGGGGTAATGGTGCTAACACTGAAGCTTTCTTT.

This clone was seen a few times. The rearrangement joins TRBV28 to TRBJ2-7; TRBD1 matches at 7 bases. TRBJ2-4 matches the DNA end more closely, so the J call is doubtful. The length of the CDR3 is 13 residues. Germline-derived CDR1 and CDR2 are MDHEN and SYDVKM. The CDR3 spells CASSFPGTAIQYF. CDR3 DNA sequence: TGTGCCAGCAGTTTCCCCGGGACAGCCATTCAGTACTTC.

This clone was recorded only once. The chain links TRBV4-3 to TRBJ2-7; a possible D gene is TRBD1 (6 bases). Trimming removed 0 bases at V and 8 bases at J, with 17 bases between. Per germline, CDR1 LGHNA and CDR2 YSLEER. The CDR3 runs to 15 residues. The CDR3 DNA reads TGCGCCAGCAGCCAAGAATTGGACAGAGACTTGCAGCAGTACTTC. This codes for CASSQELDRDLQQYF.

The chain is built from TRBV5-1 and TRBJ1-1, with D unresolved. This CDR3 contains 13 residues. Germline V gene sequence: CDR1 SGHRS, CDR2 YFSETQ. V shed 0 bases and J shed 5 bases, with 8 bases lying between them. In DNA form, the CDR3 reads TGCGCCAGCAGCTTGGGTTCGGGTACTGAAGCTTTCTTT. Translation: CASSLGSGTEAFF. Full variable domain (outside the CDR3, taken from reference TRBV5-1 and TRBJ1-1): KAGVTQTPRYLIKTRGQQVTLSCSPISGHRSVSWYQQTPGQGLQFLFEYFSETQRNKGNFPGRFSGRQFSNSRSEMNVSTLELGDSALYLCASSLGSGTEAFFGQGTRLTVV.

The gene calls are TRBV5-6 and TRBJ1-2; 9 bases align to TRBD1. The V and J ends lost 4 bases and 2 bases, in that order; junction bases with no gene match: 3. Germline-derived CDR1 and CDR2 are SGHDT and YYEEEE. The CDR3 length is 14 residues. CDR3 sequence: CASSPDRGNYGYTF. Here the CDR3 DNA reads TGTGCCAGCAGCCCAGACAGGGGGAACTATGGCTACACCTTC.

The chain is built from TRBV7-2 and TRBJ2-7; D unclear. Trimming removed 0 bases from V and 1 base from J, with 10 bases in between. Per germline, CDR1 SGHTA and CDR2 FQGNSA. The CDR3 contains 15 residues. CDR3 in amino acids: CASSLAGVESYEQYF. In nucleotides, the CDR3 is TGTGCCAGCAGCTTAGCAGGCGTCGAATCCTACGAGCAGTACTTC.

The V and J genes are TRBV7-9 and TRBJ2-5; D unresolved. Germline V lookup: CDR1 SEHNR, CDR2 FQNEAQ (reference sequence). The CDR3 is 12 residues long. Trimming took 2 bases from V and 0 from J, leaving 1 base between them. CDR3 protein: CASSLNQETQYF. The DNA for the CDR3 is TGTGCCAGCAGCTTAAACCAAGAGACCCAGTACTTC. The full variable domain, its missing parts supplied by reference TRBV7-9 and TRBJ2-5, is DTGVSQNPRHKITKRGQNVTFRCDPISEHNRLYWYRQTLGQGPEFLTYFQNEAQLEKSRLLSDRFSAERPKGSFSTLEIQRTEQGDSAMYLCASSLNQETQYFGPGTRLLVL.

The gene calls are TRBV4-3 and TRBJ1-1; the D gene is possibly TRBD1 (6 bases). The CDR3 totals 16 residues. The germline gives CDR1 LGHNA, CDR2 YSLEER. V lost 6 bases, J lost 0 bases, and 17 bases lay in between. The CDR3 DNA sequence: TGCGCCAGCAGGCTAACAGGGAGTGGATTGAACACTGAAGCTTTCTTT. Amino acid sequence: CASRLTGSGLNTEAFF.

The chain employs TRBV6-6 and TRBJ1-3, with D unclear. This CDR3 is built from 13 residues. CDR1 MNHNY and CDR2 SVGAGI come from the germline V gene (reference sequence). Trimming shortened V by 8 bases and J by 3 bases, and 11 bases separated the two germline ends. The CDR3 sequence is CASVKTVGNTIYF. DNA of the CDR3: TGTGCCAGCGTCAAAACAGTTGGAAACACCATATATTTT.

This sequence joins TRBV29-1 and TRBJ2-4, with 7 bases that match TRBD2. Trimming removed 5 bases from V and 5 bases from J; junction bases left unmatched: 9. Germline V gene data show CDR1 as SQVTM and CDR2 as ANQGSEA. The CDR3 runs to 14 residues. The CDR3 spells CSVRFFAGENIQYF. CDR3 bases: TGCAGCGTTCGGTTTTTTGCGGGGGAAAACATTCAGTACTTC.

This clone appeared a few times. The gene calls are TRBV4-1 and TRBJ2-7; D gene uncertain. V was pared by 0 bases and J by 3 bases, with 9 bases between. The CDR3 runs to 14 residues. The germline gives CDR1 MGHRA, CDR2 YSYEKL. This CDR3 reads CASSQDVIGYEQYF. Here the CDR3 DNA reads TGCGCCAGCAGCCAAGATGTTATAGGCTACGAGCAGTACTTC.

The CDR3 DNA reads as TGTGCCAGCAGCCCTGGGGGGAGAGGGGCCGGCACAGATACGCAGTATTTT. Protein: CASSPGGRGAGTDTQYF. V gene TRBV7-2 combines with J gene TRBJ2-3, with D possibly TRBD2 on 6 matching bases. Germline V CDR1 and CDR2: SGHTA, FQGNSA. V was trimmed by 5 bases and J by 1 base, leaving 19 bases between them. The CDR3 spans 17 residues. Full variable domain (remainder filled in from reference TRBV7-2 and TRBJ2-3): GAGVSQSPSNKVTEKGKDVELRCDPISGHTALYWYRQSLGQGLEFLIYFQGNSAPDKSGLPSDRFSAERTGGSVSTLTIQRTQQEDSAVYLCASSPGGRGAGTDTQYFGPGTRLTVL.

This CDR3 reads CASSEGQGIYEAFF. Here the CDR3 DNA reads TGTGCCAGCAGCGAAGGACAGGGAATCTACGAAGCTTTCTTT. The chain couples TRBV14 to TRBJ1-1; 8 bases align to TRBD1. The CDR3 sequence is 14 residues long. V dropped 5 bases and J dropped 8; count of bases not matched to a gene: 10. Germline-derived CDR1 and CDR2 are SGHDN and FVKESK. Full variable domain (remainder filled in from reference TRBV14 and TRBJ1-1): EAGVTQFPSHSVIEKGQTVTLRCDPISGHDNLYWYRRVMGKEIKFLLHFVKESKQDESGMPNNRFLAERTGGTYSTLKVQPAELEDSGVYFCASSEGQGIYEAFFGQGTRLTVV.

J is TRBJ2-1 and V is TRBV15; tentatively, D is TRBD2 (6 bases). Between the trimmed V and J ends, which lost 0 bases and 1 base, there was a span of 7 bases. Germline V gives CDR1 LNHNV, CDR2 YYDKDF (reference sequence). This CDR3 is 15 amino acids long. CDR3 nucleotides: TGTGCCACCAGCAGAGATAGCGGATCCTACAATGAGCAGTTCTTC. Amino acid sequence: CATSRDSGSYNEQFF.

CDR3 region: CASGYEQYF. The CDR3 nucleotides read TGTGCCAGCGGGTACGAGCAGTACTTC. The V and J genes are TRBV2 and TRBJ2-7; no definite D call. This CDR3 spans 9 amino acids. The V end lost 8 bases, the J end lost 4 bases, and 3 bases lay between the germline ends. Germline V lookup: CDR1 SNHLY, CDR2 FYNNEI. Looking up the rest from reference TRBV2 and TRBJ2-7 gives the full variable domain: EPEVTQTPSHQVTQMGQEVILRCVPISNHLYFYWYRQILGQKVEFLVSFYNNEISEKSEIFDDQFSVERPDGSNFTLKIRSTKLEDSAMYFCASGYEQYFGPGTRLTVT.

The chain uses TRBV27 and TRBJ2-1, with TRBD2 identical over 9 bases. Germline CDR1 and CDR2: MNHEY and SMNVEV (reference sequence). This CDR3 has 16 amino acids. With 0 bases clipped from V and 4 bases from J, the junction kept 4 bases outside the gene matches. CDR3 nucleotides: TGTGCCAGCAGTTTATCGTCTAGCGGGGATTACAATGAGCAGTTCTTC. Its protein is CASSLSSSGDYNEQFF.

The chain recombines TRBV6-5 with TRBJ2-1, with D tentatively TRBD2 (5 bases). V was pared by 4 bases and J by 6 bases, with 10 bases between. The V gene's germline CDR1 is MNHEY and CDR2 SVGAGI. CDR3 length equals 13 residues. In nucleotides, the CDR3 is TGTGCCAGCAGTTCCCAACTAGGCAATGAGCAGTTCTTC. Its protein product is CASSSQLGNEQFF.

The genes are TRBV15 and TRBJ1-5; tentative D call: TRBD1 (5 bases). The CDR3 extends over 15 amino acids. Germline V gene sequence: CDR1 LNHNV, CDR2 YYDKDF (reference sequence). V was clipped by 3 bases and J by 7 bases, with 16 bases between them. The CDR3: CATSSGRGVVQPQHF. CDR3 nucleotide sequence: TGTGCCACCAGCAGTGGCCGGGGGGTGGTACAGCCCCAGCATTTT.

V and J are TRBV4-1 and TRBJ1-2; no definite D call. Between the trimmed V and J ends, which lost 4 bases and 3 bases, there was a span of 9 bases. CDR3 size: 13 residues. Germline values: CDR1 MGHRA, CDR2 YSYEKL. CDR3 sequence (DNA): TGCGCCAGCAGCCCCGGCGGGGACTATGGCTACACCTTC. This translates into CASSPGGDYGYTF.

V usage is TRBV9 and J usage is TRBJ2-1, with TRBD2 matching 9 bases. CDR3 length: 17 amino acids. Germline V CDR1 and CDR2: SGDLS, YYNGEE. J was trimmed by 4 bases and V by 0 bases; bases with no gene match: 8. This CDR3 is CASSVERAGGIYNEQFF. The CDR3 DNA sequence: TGTGCCAGCAGCGTAGAGCGAGCGGGGGGCATATACAATGAGCAGTTCTTC. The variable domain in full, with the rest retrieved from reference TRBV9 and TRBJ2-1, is DSGVTQTPKHLITATGQRVTLRCSPRSGDLSVYWYQQSLDQGLQFLIQYYNGEERAKGNILERFSAQQFPDLHSELNLSSLELGDSALYFCASSVERAGGIYNEQFFGPGTRLTVL.

The CDR3 loop is CASTSSAYEQYF. The CDR3 DNA sequence: TGTGCCAGCACTTCATCGGCTTACGAGCAGTACTTC. The gene calls are TRBV28 and TRBJ2-7; D is unresolved. V gave up 7 bases and J gave up 4 bases, with 11 bases separating them. Germline-derived CDR1 and CDR2 are MDHEN and SYDVKM. The CDR3 is 12 residues long.

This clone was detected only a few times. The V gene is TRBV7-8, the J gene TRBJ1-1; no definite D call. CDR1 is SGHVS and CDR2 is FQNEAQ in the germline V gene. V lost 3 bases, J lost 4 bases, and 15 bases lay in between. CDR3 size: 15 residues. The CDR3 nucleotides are TGTGCCAGCAGCTTTTGGACGTTCGATGGCACTGAAGCTTTCTTT. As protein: CASSFWTFDGTEAFF.

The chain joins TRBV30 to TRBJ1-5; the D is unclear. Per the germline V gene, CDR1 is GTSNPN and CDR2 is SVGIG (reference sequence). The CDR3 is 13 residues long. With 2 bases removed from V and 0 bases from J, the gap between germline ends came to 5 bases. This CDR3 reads CAWSQDSNQPQHF. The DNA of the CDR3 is TGTGCCTGGAGTCAGGATAGCAATCAGCCCCAGCATTTT.

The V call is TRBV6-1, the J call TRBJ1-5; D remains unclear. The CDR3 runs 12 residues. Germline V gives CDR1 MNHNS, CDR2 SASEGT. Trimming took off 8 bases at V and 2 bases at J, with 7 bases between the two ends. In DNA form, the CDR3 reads TGTGCCAGCCTCCAGGGCAATCAGCCCCAGCATTTT. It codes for CASLQGNQPQHF.

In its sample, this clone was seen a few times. CDR3 in amino acids: CASSEARGTHYNSPLHF. In DNA, the CDR3 is TGTGCCAGCAGTGAAGCTAGGGGGACTCACTATAATTCACCCCTCCACTTT. The chain recombines TRBV2 with TRBJ1-6, with D possibly being TRBD1 (6 bases). CDR3 length equals 17 residues. The germline V gene encodes CDR1 SNHLY and CDR2 FYNNEI. V lost 0 bases and J 3 bases, leaving 12 bases between the germline ends.

The DNA of the CDR3 is TGCAGCGTCCGGACCGGGACAGGCTATGGCTACACCTTC. This sequence encodes CSVRTGTGYGYTF. The rearrangement joins TRBV29-1 to TRBJ1-2; 8 bases line up with TRBD1. V lost 6 bases to trimming and J lost 4 bases; unmatched junction nucleotides: 7. The CDR3 covers 13 residues. The germline CDR1 and CDR2 sequences are SQVTM and ANQGSEA.

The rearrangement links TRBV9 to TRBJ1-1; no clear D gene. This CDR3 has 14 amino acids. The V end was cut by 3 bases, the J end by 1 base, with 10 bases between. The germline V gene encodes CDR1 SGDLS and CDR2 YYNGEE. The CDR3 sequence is CASSARAENTEAFF. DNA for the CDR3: TGTGCCAGCAGCGCCCGGGCAGAGAACACTGAAGCTTTCTTT.

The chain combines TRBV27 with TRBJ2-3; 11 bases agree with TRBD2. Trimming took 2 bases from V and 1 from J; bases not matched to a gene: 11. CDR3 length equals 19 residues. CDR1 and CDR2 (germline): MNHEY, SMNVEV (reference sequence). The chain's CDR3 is CASSLLLAGGPGGTDTQYF. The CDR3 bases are TGTGCCAGCAGTTTACTGCTAGCGGGGGGCCCCGGCGGCACAGATACGCAGTATTTT.

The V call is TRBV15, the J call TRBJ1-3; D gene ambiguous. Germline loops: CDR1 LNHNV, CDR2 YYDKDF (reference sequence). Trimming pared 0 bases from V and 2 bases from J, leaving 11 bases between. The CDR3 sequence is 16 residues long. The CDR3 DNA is TGTGCCACCAGCAGAGAGTCTCCGGGCACTGGAAACACCATATATTTT. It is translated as CATSRESPGTGNTIYF. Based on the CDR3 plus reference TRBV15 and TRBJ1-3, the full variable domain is DAMVIQNPRYQVTQFGKPVTLSCSQTLNHNVMYWYQQKSSQAPKLLFHYYDKDFNNEADTPDNFQSRRPNTSFCFLDIRSPGLGDTAMYLCATSRESPGTGNTIYFGEGSWLTVV.

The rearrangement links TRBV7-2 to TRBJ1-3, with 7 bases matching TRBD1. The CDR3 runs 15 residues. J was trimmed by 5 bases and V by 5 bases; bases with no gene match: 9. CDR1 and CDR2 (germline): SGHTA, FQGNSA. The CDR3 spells CASSAGQTIRNTIYF. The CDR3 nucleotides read TGTGCCAGCAGCGCGGGACAGACAATCAGAAACACCATATATTTT. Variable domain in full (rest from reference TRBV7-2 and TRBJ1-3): GAGVSQSPSNKVTEKGKDVELRCDPISGHTALYWYRQSLGQGLEFLIYFQGNSAPDKSGLPSDRFSAERTGGSVSTLTIQRTQQEDSAVYLCASSAGQTIRNTIYFGEGSWLTVV.